Presented here are 27 T cell receptor beta chains from one specimen sequenced in a study of blood T cell repertoires in COVID-19. Assay used: immunoSEQ multiplex PCR; TCRdb lists only in-frame clones, some missing. The sample contains tens of thousands of clones, 75% to 85% of which appear only once. The sequenced sample consisted of peripheral blood. The receptors were sampled from a man aged 55 to 70 with acute or convalescent COVID-19.

Here the CDR3 DNA reads TGTGCCAGCAATAAACTAGGCGGCGAGCAGTACTTC. Residues: CASNKLGGEQYF. The V gene is TRBV12-3 or TRBV12-4, the J gene TRBJ2-7, with D possibly matching TRBD2 (5 bases). The CDR3 loop spans 12 amino acids. The germline V and J ends were trimmed by 7 bases and 6 bases, with 13 bases remaining between them.

The chain is built from TRBV7-2 and TRBJ2-7, with 9 positions matching TRBD1. This CDR3 is built from 14 residues. Germline assignment: CDR1 SGHTA and CDR2 FQGNSA. With 3 bases clipped from V and 6 bases from J, the junction kept 6 bases outside the gene matches. The CDR3 sequence is CASSFLQGASEQYV. The CDR3 DNA reads TGTGCCAGCAGCTTCCTACAGGGGGCGTCCGAGCAGTACGTC.

The chain is built from TRBV11-2 and TRBJ1-1, with 8 bases that match TRBD1. The germline V gene encodes CDR1 SGHAT and CDR2 FQNNGV. The V segment lost 6 bases and the J segment 0 bases; nucleotides outside the gene matches: 3. The CDR3 has 14 amino acids. The CDR3: CASSRDRMNTEAFF. The DNA of the CDR3 is TGTGCCAGCAGTAGGGACAGGATGAACACTGAAGCTTTCTTT.

This chain uses TRBV28 with TRBJ2-7; D uncertain. The V end lost 5 bases, the J end lost 0 bases, and 11 bases lay between the germline ends. CDR1 MDHEN and CDR2 SYDVKM come from the germline V gene. This CDR3 has 14 residues. The CDR3 DNA reads TGTGCCAGCAGTCCTGTCGGAGACTCCTACGAGCAGTACGTC. This sequence encodes CASSPVGDSYEQYV.

This clone was recorded once. The chain employs TRBV29-1 and TRBJ1-1; D unclear. Germline loops: CDR1 SQVTM, CDR2 ANQGSEA. CDR3 length equals 15 residues. Between the trimmed V and J ends, which lost 4 bases and 0 bases, there was a span of 15 bases. The CDR3, as DNA: TGCAGCGTTGTTGGCAGAGCCACTATGAACACTGAAGCTTTCTTT. Translation gives CSVVGRATMNTEAFF. Complete variable domain (other parts from reference TRBV29-1 and TRBJ1-1): SAVISQKPSRDICQRGTSLTIQCQVDSQVTMMFWYRQQPGQSLTLIATANQGSEATYESGFVIDKFPISRPNLTFSTLTVSNMSPEDSSIYLCSVVGRATMNTEAFFGQGTRLTVV.

The V call is TRBV15, the J call TRBJ1-4; D is unresolved. Germline CDR1 LNHNV, CDR2 YYDKDF (reference sequence). The ends were cut back, 5 bases at V and 3 bases at J, with 16 bases in the middle. The CDR3 sequence is 16 residues long. Here the CDR3 DNA reads TGTGCCACCAGCCTGGGGTCGGCGGGAGCTAATGAAAAACTGTTTTTT. It specifies CATSLGSAGANEKLFF. The entire variable domain, with the rest obtained from reference TRBV15 and TRBJ1-4, is as follows: DAMVIQNPRYQVTQFGKPVTLSCSQTLNHNVMYWYQQKSSQAPKLLFHYYDKDFNNEADTPDNFQSRRPNTSFCFLDIRSPGLGDTAMYLCATSLGSAGANEKLFFGSGTQLSVL.

This clone was seen only once. The same CDR3 can be traced to other DNA sequences in this sample. The chain employs TRBV6-5 and TRBJ1-1; no reliable D call. CDR3 length: 13 amino acids. Germline CDR1 reads MNHEY; CDR2 reads SVGAGI. Trimming pared 1 base from V and 4 bases from J, leaving 7 bases between. Written as DNA, the CDR3 is TGTGCCAGCAGTTACTTGGGGAGCACTGAAGCTTTCTTT. This gives the protein CASSYLGSTEAFF.

This chain links TRBV7-2 with TRBJ2-2, with 8 nucleotides matching TRBD1. The germline CDR1 and CDR2 sequences are SGHTA and FQGNSA. V trimming: 5 bases; J trimming: 4 bases; junction bases outside the gene matches: 6. This CDR3 region has 15 residues. Here the CDR3 reads CASSEDRGRTGELFF. Written as DNA, the CDR3 is TGTGCCAGCAGCGAAGACAGGGGACGCACCGGGGAGCTGTTTTTT.

The chain employs TRBV7-2 and TRBJ2-1, with no clear D. The CDR3 extends over 14 amino acids. V dropped 5 bases and J dropped 3 bases, with 11 bases sitting between them. Germline V gene sequence: CDR1 SGHTA, CDR2 FQGNSA. CDR3 coding DNA: TGTGCCAGCAGCGGCCCTAGGAACTACAATGAGCAGTTCTTC. Its protein is CASSGPRNYNEQFF.

The CDR3 DNA reads TGTGCCAGCAGTGCCTTTCCCCGGGGCGAGCAGTACGTC. Its translation is CASSAFPRGEQYV. This chain uses TRBV2 with TRBJ2-7; a possible D gene is TRBD2 (5 bases). The CDR3 length is 13 residues. V was pared by 4 bases and J by 6 bases, with 13 bases between. Germline V gene sequence: CDR1 SNHLY, CDR2 FYNNEI.

This clone was seen just once. V usage is TRBV4-3 and J usage is TRBJ2-2; a possible D gene is TRBD1 (5 bases). Trimming pared 4 bases from V and 1 base from J, leaving 19 bases between. Germline CDR1 is LGHNA and CDR2 is YSLEER. This CDR3 is 18 amino acids long. The CDR3 sequence: CASSPSAGAGKNTGELFF. The CDR3 DNA sequence: TGCGCCAGCAGCCCCTCCGCTGGGGCAGGGAAGAACACCGGGGAGCTGTTTTTT.

The J gene is TRBJ2-3, the V gene TRBV6-5; TRBD2 aligns across 11 bases. The CDR3 runs to 14 residues. CDR1 and CDR2 (germline): MNHEY, SVGAGI. V dropped 8 bases and J dropped 5; count of bases not matched to a gene: 6. The CDR3 DNA reads TGTGCCAGCGGGACTAGCGGCCTTTTAGATACGCAGTATTTT. Protein: CASGTSGLLDTQYF.

The rearrangement uses TRBV6-5 and TRBJ2-6, with 7 bases identical to TRBD2. Germline-derived CDR1 and CDR2 are MNHEY and SVGAGI. With V trimmed by 8 bases and J by 2 bases, 6 bases remained unmatched. The CDR3 has 15 residues. The CDR3 DNA reads TGTGCCAGCGTAGTTGGGGGGGCTGGGGCCAACGTCCTGACTTTC. Amino acid sequence: CASVVGGAGANVLTF.

The rearrangement links TRBV28 to TRBJ1-5; D unresolved. This CDR3 region has 10 residues. Trimming stripped 3 bases from V and 8 bases from J, with 2 bases between. The germline CDR1 and CDR2 sequences are MDHEN and SYDVKM. The CDR3 is CASSFEPQHF. The DNA for the CDR3 is TGTGCCAGCAGTTTCGAGCCCCAGCATTTT.

This rearrangement joins TRBV5-5 to TRBJ2-2; TRBD2 is a possible D gene (5 bases). The CDR3 totals 14 residues. The germline V gene encodes CDR1 SGHKS and CDR2 YYEKEE (reference sequence). The V end was cut by 0 bases, the J end by 7 bases, with 10 bases between. The CDR3 region is CASSLVPSGGELFF. CDR3 DNA sequence: TGTGCCAGCAGCTTGGTGCCCAGCGGCGGGGAGCTGTTTTTT.

The CDR3 sequence: CATGGASDTQYF. CDR3 DNA sequence: TGTGCCACCGGGGGGGCCTCAGATACGCAGTATTTT. This sequence joins TRBV3-1 (or the pseudogene TRBV3-2) and TRBJ2-3, with TRBD2 matching 8 bases. The CDR3 runs to 12 residues. V trimming: 10 bases; J trimming: 4 bases; junction bases outside the gene matches: 4. Per germline, CDR1 LGHDT and CDR2 YNNKEL (reference sequence).

CDR3 DNA: TGCGCCAGCAGCTTGGTCGTTGTTGGCGAGACCCAGTACTTC. This translates into CASSLVVVGETQYF. V gene TRBV5-1 combines with J gene TRBJ2-5; no definite D call. The germline V and J ends were trimmed by 0 bases and 5 bases, with 11 bases remaining between them. The V gene's germline CDR1 is SGHRS and CDR2 YFSETQ. The CDR3 consists of 14 residues.

This chain joins TRBV7-2 and TRBJ1-5; 10 nucleotides match TRBD1. Germline CDR1 reads SGHTA; CDR2 reads FQGNSA. The V segment lost 4 bases and the J segment 3 bases; nucleotides outside the gene matches: 6. This CDR3 spans 16 amino acids. The CDR3 nucleotides read TGTGCCAGCAGCTCTGGGACAGGGGCTCTCAATCAGCCCCAGCATTTT. Translated: CASSSGTGALNQPQHF. Full variable domain (missing parts from reference TRBV7-2 and TRBJ1-5): GAGVSQSPSNKVTEKGKDVELRCDPISGHTALYWYRQSLGQGLEFLIYFQGNSAPDKSGLPSDRFSAERTGGSVSTLTIQRTQQEDSAVYLCASSSGTGALNQPQHFGDGTRLSIL.

The chain recombines TRBV2 with TRBJ2-1; 10 nucleotides align to TRBD1. The CDR3 loop spans 14 amino acids. V lost 6 bases to trimming and J lost 6 bases; unmatched junction nucleotides: 5. CDR1 and CDR2 from the germline V gene are SNHLY and FYNNEI. The CDR3 loop is CASRPGQGLNEQFF. CDR3 DNA: TGTGCCAGCAGACCGGGACAGGGGCTCAATGAGCAGTTCTTC.

This rearrangement joins TRBV6-6 to TRBJ1-5, with D possibly TRBD1 on 5 matching bases. Germline assignment: CDR1 MNHNY and CDR2 SVGAGI (reference sequence). This CDR3 region has 15 residues. Trimming removed 0 bases at V and 5 bases at J, with 11 bases between. The CDR3 here is CASSYSGTADQPQHF. CDR3 DNA sequence: TGTGCCAGCAGTTACTCGGGGACTGCTGATCAGCCCCAGCATTTT.

The rearrangement joins TRBV29-1 to TRBJ2-1; 8 bases match TRBD1. V was pared by 6 bases and J by 1 base, with 8 bases of the junction left unmatched. CDR3 length equals 15 residues. Germline values: CDR1 SQVTM, CDR2 ANQGSEA. CDR3 nucleotide sequence: TGCAGCGTACGACAGGGGTTATATTCCTACAATGAGCAGTTCTTC. It is translated as CSVRQGLYSYNEQFF.

The chain combines TRBV3-1 (or the pseudogene TRBV3-2) with TRBJ2-1; 8 bases fit TRBD1. The CDR3 totals 15 residues. With V trimmed by 4 bases and J by 8 bases, 10 bases remained unmatched. The germline V gene encodes CDR1 LGHDT and CDR2 YNNKEL (reference sequence). The CDR3 DNA sequence: TGTGCCAGCAGCCCGCACCTGGACAGGGAAGATGAGCAGTTCTTC. Amino acid sequence: CASSPHLDREDEQFF.

The chain employs TRBV14 and TRBJ1-4, with D tentatively TRBD1 (5 bases). With 1 base removed from V and 4 bases from J, the gap between germline ends came to 7 bases. The CDR3 length is 14 residues. Germline V gene lookup returns CDR1 SGHDN and CDR2 FVKESK. This chain's CDR3 is CASSQAGYNEKLFF. The CDR3 coding sequence is TGTGCCAGCAGCCAAGCAGGGTATAATGAAAAACTGTTTTTT. Complete variable domain (other parts from reference TRBV14 and TRBJ1-4): EAGVTQFPSHSVIEKGQTVTLRCDPISGHDNLYWYRRVMGKEIKFLLHFVKESKQDESGMPNNRFLAERTGGTYSTLKVQPAELEDSGVYFCASSQAGYNEKLFFGSGTQLSVL.

The V call is TRBV7-8, the J call TRBJ2-7; 16 bases are shared with TRBD2. Germline CDR1 reads SGHVS; CDR2 reads FQNEAQ. This CDR3 comprises 21 residues. J lost 3 bases, V lost 2 bases, and 16 bases had no gene match. CDR3: CASSLKGSGTSGGATNYEQYF. As DNA, the CDR3 is TGTGCCAGCAGCTTAAAGGGTTCCGGGACTAGCGGGGGGGCCACCAACTACGAGCAGTACTTC.

The chain is built from TRBV19 and TRBJ1-5, with D possibly being TRBD1 (6 bases). Trimming took off 4 bases at V and 3 bases at J, with 19 bases between the two ends. This CDR3 contains 17 residues. The V gene's germline CDR1 is LNHDA and CDR2 SQIVND (reference sequence). This chain's CDR3 is CASSKSPSGGLNQPQHF. As DNA, the CDR3 is TGTGCCAGTAGTAAATCCCCTTCGGGGGGCCTCAATCAGCCCCAGCATTTT. The full variable domain, with the rest looked up from reference TRBV19 and TRBJ1-5, is DGGITQSPKYLFRKEGQNVTLSCEQNLNHDAMYWYRQDPGQGLRLIYYSQIVNDFQKGDIAEGYSVSREKKESFPLTVTSAQKNPTAFYLCASSKSPSGGLNQPQHFGDGTRLSIL.

The chain links TRBV15 to TRBJ2-2; D possibly corresponds to TRBD1 (5 bases). This CDR3 comprises 15 residues. V was shortened by 7 bases and J by 3 bases, with 15 bases between the two germline ends. Germline assignment: CDR1 LNHNV and CDR2 YYDKDF (reference sequence). The CDR3 protein is CATILWGRYTGELFF. The CDR3 nucleotides are TGTGCCACCATCCTGTGGGGCCGTTACACCGGGGAGCTGTTTTTT.

The chain employs TRBV18 and TRBJ2-2; TRBD2 agrees at 7 bases. Germline V CDR1 and CDR2: KGHSH, LQKENI. Trimming took 7 bases from V and 5 from J; bases not matched to a gene: 7. The CDR3 is made up of 14 amino acids. The DNA of the CDR3 is TGTGCCAGCTTACCGGGACTACAAACCGGGGAGCTGTTTTTT. This encodes CASLPGLQTGELFF. The full variable domain, its missing parts supplied by reference TRBV18 and TRBJ2-2, is NAGVMQNPRHLVRRRGQEARLRCSPMKGHSHVYWYRQLPEEGLKFMVYLQKENIIDESGMPKERFSAEFPKEGPSILRIQQVVRGDSAAYFCASLPGLQTGELFFGEGSRLTVL.